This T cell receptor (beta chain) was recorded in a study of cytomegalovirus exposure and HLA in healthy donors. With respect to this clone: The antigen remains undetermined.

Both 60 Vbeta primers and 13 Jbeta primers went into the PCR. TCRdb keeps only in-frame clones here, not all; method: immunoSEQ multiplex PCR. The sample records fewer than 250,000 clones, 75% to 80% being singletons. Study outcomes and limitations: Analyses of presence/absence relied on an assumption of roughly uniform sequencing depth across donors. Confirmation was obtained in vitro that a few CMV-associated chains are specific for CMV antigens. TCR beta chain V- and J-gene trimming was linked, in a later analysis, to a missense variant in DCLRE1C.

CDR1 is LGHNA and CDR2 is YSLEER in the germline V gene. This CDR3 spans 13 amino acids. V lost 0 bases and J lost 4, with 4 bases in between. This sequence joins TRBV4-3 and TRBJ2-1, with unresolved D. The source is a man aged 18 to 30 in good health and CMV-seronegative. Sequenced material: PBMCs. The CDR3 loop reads CASSQDSYNEQFF. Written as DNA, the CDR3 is TGCGCCAGCAGCCAAGATTCATACAATGAGCAGTTCTTC.